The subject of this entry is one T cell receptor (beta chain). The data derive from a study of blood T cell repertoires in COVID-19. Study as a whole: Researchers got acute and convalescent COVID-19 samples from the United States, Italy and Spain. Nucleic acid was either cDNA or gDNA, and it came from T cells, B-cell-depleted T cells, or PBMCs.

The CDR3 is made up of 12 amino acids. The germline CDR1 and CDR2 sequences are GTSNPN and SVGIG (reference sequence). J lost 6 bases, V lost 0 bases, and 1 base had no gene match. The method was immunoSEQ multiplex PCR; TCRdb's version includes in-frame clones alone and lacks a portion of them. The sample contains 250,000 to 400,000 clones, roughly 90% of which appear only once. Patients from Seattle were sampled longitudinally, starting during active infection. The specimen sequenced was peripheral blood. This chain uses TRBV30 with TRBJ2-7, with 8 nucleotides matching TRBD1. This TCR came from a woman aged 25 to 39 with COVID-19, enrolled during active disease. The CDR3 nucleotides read TGTGCCTGGAGTGTCAGGGGGCTCGAGCAGTACTTC. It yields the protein CAWSVRGLEQYF. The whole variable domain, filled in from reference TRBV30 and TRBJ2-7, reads SQTIHQWPATLVQPVGSPLSLECTVEGTSNPNLYWYRQAAGRGLQLLFYSVGIGQISSEVPQNLSASRPQDRQFILSSKKLLLSDSGFYLCAWSVRGLEQYFGPGTRLTVT.